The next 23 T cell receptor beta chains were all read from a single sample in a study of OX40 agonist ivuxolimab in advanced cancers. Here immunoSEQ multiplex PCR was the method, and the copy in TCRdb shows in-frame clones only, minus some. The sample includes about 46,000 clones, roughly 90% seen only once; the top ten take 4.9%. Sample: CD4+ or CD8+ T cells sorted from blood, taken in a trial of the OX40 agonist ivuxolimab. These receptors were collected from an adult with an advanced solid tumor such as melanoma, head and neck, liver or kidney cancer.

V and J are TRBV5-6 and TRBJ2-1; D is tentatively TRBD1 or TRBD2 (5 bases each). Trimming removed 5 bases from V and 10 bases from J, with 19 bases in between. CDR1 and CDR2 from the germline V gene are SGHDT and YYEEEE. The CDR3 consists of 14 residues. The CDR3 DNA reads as TGTGCCAGCAGGTTGAGTCTGGGGGAGTTCGAGCAGTTCTTC. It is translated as CASRLSLGEFEQFF.

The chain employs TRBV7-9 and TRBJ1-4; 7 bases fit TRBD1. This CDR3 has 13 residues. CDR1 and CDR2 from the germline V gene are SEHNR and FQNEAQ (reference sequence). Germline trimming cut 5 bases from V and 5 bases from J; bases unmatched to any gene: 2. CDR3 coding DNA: TGTGCCAGCAGCGCGGACAGGAATGAAAAACTGTTTTTT. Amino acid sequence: CASSADRNEKLFF.

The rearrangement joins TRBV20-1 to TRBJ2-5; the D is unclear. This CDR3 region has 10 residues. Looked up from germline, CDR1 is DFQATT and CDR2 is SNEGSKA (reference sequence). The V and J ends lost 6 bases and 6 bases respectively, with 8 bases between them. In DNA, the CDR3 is TGCAGTGCCACTCCCCAGACCCAGTACTTC. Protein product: CSATPQTQYF.

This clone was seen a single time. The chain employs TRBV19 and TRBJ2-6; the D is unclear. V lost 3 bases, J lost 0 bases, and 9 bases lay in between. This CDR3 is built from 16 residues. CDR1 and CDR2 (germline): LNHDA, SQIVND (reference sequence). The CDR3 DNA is TGTGCCAGTAGTATGCGGCATGGCTCTGGGGCCAACGTCCTGACTTTC. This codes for CASSMRHGSGANVLTF.

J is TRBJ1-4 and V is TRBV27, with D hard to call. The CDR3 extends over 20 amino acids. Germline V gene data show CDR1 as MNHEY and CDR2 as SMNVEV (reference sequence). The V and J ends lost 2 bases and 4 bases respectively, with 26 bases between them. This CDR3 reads CASSLRSPQVSPTVNEKLFF. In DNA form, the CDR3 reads TGTGCCAGCAGTTTACGGTCGCCCCAGGTTTCCCCAACTGTTAATGAAAAACTGTTTTTT.

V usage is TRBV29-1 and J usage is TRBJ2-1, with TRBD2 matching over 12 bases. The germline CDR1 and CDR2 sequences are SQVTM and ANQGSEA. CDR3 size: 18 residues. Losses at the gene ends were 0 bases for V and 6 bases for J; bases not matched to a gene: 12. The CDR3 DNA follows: TGCAGCGTTGAAGATCCCGCTAGCGGGAGGGCCGATGGCAATGAGCAGTTCTTC. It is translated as CSVEDPASGRADGNEQFF.

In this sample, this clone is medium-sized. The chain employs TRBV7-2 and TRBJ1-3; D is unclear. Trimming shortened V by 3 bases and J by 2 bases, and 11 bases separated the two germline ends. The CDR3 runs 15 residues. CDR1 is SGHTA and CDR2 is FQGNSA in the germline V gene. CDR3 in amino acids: CASSLGARPGNTIYF. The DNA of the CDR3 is TGTGCCAGCAGCTTGGGTGCAAGGCCTGGAAACACCATATATTTT.

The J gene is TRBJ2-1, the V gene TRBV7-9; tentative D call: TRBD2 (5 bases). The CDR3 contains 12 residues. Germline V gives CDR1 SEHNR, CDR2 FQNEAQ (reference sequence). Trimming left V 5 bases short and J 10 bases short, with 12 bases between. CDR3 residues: CASSPGSSEQFF. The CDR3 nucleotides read TGTGCCAGCAGCCCGGGGAGCAGCGAGCAGTTCTTC. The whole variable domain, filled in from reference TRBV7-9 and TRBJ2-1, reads DTGVSQNPRHKITKRGQNVTFRCDPISEHNRLYWYRQTLGQGPEFLTYFQNEAQLEKSRLLSDRFSAERPKGSFSTLEIQRTEQGDSAMYLCASSPGSSEQFFGPGTRLTVL.

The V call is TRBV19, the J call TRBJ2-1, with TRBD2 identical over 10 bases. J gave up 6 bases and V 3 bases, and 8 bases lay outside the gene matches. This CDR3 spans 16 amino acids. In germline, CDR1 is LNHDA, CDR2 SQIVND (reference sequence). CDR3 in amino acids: CASSISGGASINEQFF. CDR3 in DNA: TGTGCCAGTAGTATCAGCGGGGGGGCATCTATCAATGAGCAGTTCTTC.

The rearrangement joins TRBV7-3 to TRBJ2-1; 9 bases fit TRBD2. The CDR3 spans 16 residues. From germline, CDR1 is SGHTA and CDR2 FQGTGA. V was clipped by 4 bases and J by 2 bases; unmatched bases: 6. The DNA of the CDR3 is TGTGCCAGCAGCTCCTTTAGCGGGAGTGCCTACAATGAGCAGTTCTTC. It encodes CASSSFSGSAYNEQFF. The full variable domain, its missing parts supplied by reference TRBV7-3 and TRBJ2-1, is GAGVSQTPSNKVTEKGKYVELRCDPISGHTALYWYRQSLGQGPEFLIYFQGTGAADDSGLPNDRFFAVRPEGSVSTLKIQRTERGDSAVYLCASSSFSGSAYNEQFFGPGTRLTVL.

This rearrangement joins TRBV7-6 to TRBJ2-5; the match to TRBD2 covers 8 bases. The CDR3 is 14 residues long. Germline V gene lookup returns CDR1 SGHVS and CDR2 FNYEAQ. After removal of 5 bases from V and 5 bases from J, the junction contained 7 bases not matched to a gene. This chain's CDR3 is CASSAGGGPETQYF. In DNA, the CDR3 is TGTGCCAGCAGCGCCGGCGGGGGGCCTGAGACCCAGTACTTC.

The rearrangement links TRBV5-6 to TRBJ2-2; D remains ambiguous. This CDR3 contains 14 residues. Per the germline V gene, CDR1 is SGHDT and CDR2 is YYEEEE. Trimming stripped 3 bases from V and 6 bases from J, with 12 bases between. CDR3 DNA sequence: TGTGCCAGCAGCTCACCGTGGAGTTCCGGGGAGCTGTTTTTT. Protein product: CASSSPWSSGELFF.

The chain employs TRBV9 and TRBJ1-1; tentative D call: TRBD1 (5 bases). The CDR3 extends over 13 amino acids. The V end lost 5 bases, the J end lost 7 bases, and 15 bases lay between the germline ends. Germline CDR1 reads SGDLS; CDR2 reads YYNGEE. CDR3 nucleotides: TGTGCCAGCAGTGACCGGGACGTACATGAAGCTTTCTTT. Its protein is CASSDRDVHEAFF.

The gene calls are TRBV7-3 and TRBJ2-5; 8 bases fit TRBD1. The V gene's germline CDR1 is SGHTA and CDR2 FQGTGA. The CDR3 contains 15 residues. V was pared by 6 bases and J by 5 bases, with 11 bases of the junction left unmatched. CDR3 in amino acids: CASRVGRGLGETQYF. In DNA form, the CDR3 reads TGTGCCAGCAGAGTGGGCAGGGGGCTTGGGGAGACCCAGTACTTC.

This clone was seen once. The CDR3 region is CASTGHYNEQFF. DNA of the CDR3: TGTGCCAGCACGGGCCACTACAATGAGCAGTTCTTC. The chain links TRBV2 to TRBJ2-1; no reliable D call. This CDR3 contains 12 residues. Germline CDR1 is SNHLY and CDR2 is FYNNEI. Between the trimmed V and J ends, which lost 7 bases and 3 bases, there was a span of 7 bases.

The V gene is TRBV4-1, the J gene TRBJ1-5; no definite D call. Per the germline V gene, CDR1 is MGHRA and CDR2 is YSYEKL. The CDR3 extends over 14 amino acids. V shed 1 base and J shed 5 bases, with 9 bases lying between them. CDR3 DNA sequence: TGCGCCAGCAGCCAAGGACACGGGCATCAGCCCCAGCATTTT. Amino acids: CASSQGHGHQPQHF.

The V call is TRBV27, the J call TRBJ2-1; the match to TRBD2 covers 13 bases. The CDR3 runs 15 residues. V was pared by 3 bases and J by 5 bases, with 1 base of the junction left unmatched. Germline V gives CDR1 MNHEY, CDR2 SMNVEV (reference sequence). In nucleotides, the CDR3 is TGTGCCAGCAGTTTGGGGACTAGCGGGGACAATGAGCAGTTCTTC. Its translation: CASSLGTSGDNEQFF.

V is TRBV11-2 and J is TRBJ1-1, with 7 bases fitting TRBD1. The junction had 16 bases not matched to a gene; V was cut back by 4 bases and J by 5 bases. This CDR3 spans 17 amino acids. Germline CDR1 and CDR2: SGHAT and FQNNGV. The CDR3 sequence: CASSSRQGVERKTEAFF. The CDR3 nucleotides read TGTGCCAGCAGCTCGAGACAGGGAGTGGAGCGGAAGACTGAAGCTTTCTTT.

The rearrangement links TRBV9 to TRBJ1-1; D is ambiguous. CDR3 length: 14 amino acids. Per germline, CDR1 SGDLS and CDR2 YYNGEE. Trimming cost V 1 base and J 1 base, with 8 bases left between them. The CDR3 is CASSVSWQNTEAFF. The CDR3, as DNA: TGTGCCAGCAGCGTATCGTGGCAGAACACTGAAGCTTTCTTT.

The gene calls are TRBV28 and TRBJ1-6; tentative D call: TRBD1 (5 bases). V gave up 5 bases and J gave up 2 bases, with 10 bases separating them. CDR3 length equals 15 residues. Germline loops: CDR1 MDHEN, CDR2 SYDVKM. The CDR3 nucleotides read TGTGCCAGCAGTCCGGGGGGTGCCTATAATTCACCCCTCCACTTT. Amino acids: CASSPGGAYNSPLHF.

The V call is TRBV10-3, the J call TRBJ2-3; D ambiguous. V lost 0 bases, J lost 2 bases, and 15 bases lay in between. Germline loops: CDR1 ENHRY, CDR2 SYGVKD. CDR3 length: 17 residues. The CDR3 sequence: CAISESFRLTSTDTQYF. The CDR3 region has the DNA TGTGCCATCAGTGAGTCGTTCAGGTTAACCTCCACAGATACGCAGTATTTT.

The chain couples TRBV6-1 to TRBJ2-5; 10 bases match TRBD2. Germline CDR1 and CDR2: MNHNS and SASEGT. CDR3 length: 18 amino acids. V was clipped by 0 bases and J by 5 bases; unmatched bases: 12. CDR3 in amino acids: CASSEALAGVQGGETQYF. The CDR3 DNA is TGTGCCAGCAGTGAAGCCCTAGCGGGAGTCCAGGGTGGGGAGACCCAGTACTTC.

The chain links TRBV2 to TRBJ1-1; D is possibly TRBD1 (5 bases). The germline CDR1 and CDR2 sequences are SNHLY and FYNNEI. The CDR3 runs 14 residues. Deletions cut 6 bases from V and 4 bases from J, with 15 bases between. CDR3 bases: TGTGCCAGCAGCGACGGGGGGATGATCACTGAAGCTTTCTTT. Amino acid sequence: CASSDGGMITEAFF.